The 3 T cell receptor beta chains below all came from one sample that was sequenced in a study of naive and memory T cell subsets. Both TRBC1 and TRBC2 were covered by a beta constant-region primer of two equimolar oligonucleotides. One entry per CDR3 protein results from TCRdb running MiXCR on the UMI-ligation and nested PCR reads. The top ten clones hold around 0.14% of a sample with some 150,000 distinct CDR3 sequences, about 17% of them seen once. Specimen: naive CD4+ T cells from blood. These receptors came from a human donor in good health.

J is TRBJ2-1 and V is TRBV5-1; 8 nucleotides agree with TRBD2. The trim removed 0 bases at V and 5 bases at J, leaving 4 bases unmatched. The length of the CDR3 is 15 residues. Germline CDR1 SGHRS, CDR2 YFSETQ. This chain's CDR3 is CASSLVLAGNNEQFF. The CDR3 region has the DNA TGCGCCAGCAGCTTGGTGTTAGCGGGAAACAATGAGCAGTTCTTC. Using reference TRBV5-1 and TRBJ2-1 for the parts outside the CDR3, the full variable domain is KAGVTQTPRYLIKTRGQQVTLSCSPISGHRSVSWYQQTPGQGLQFLFEYFSETQRNKGNFPGRFSGRQFSNSRSEMNVSTLELGDSALYLCASSLVLAGNNEQFFGPGTRLTVL.

Ten or more counts support this clonotype. This chain connects TRBV12-3 or TRBV12-4 to TRBJ2-1; D is undetermined. The V end was cut by 7 bases, the J end by 0 bases, with 10 bases between. The CDR3 sequence is 14 residues long. The CDR3 sequence: CASNLLSSYNEQFF. The CDR3 DNA reads TGTGCCAGCAACCTTCTCAGCTCCTACAATGAGCAGTTCTTC.

This clonotype appeared a few times. This rearrangement joins TRBV6-5 to TRBJ2-2; possible D gene TRBD2, 10 bases. V was trimmed by 2 bases and J by 6 bases, leaving 34 bases between them. Germline V gene data show CDR1 as MNHEY and CDR2 as SVGAGI. The CDR3 consists of 22 residues. The CDR3 reads CASSYGSRTGALSSGSSGELFF. CDR3 nucleotides: TGTGCCAGCAGTTACGGTTCCCGGACAGGGGCGCTGTCTAGCGGGAGTTCCGGGGAGCTGTTTTTT.